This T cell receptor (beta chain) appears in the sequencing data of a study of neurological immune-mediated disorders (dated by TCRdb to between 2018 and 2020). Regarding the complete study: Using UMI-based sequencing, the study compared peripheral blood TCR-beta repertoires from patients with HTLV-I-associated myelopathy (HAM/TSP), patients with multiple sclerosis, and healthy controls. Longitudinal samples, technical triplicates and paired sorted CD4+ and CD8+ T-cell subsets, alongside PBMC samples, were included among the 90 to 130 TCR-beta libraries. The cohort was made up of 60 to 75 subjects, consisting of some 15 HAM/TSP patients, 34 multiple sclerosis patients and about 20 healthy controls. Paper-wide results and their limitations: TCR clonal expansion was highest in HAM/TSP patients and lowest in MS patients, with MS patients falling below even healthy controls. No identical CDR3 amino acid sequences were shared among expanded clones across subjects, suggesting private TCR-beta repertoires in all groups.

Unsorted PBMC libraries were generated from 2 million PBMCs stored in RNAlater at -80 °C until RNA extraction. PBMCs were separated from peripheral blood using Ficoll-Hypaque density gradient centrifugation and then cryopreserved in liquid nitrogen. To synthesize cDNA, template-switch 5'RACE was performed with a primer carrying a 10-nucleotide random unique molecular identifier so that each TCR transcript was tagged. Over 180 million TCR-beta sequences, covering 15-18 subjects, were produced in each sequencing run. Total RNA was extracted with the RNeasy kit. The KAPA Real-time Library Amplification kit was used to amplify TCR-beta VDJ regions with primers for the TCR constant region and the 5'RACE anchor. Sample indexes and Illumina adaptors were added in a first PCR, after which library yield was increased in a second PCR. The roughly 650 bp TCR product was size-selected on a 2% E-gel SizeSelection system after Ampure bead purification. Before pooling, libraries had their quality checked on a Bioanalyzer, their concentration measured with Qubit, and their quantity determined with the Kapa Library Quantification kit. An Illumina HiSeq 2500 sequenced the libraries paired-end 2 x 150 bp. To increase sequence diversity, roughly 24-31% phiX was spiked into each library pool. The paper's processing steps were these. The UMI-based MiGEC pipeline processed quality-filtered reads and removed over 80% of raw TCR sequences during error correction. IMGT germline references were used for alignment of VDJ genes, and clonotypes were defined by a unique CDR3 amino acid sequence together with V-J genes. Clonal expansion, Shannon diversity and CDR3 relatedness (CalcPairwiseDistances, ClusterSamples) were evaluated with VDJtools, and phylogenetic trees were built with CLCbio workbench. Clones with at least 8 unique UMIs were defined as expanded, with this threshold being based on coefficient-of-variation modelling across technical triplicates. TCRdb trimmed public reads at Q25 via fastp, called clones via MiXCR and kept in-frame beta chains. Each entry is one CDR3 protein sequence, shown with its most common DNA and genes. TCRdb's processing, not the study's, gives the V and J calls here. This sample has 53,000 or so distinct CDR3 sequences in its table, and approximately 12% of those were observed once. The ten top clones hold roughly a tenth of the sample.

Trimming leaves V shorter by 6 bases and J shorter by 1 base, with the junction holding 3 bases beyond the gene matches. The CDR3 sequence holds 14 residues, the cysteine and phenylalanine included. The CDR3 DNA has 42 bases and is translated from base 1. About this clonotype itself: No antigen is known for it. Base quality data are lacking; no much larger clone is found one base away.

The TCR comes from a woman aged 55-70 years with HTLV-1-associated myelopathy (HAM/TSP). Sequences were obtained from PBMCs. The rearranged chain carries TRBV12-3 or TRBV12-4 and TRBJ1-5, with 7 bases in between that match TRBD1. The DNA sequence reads TGTGCCAGCAGGCGGGGACAGAGCAATCAGCCCCAGCATTTT. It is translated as CASRRGQSNQPQHF.